This TCR beta chain was captured in a study of T cells after yellow fever vaccination. Points from the study as a whole: Primary-vaccination clones mostly resurfaced post-booster (roughly 97% CD4, just under 90% CD8). Highly abundant clonotypes carried over from the bulk population could end up in FACS-sorted repertoires as contaminants. A weaker but faster secondary response was observed, peaking on day 5 versus 15.

In regard to this clonotype: Its specificity is not known.

Conversion of TCR transcripts into cDNA relied on 5'RACE template switching, which added a universal primer site and UMIs. TCRdb itself ran the 5' RACE reads through MiXCR, one entry per CDR3 protein. The repertoire holds under 600,000 distinct CDR3 sequences, with 13% as singletons. The CDR3 sequence is 15 residues long. In germline, CDR1 is MDHEN, CDR2 SYDVKM. Deletions cut 2 bases from V and 7 bases from J, with 18 bases between. V and J are TRBV28 and TRBJ2-7; TRBD1 might be the D (6 bases). The sequencing used PBMCs, collected on the day of the yellow fever booster vaccination. This clonotype was obtained from a man under 40 who received the YFV17D yellow fever vaccine. CDR3 protein: CASSLGATGTEEQYF. CDR3 DNA sequence: TGTGCCAGCAGTTTAGGGGCTACAGGGACCGAAGAGCAGTACTTC.